The 20 T cell receptor beta chains reported below all come from one sample, sequenced in a study of shared clonotypes between healthy human individuals. TCRdb's table, derived via immunoSEQ multiplex PCR, lists solely in-frame clones and lacks some. The sample shows around 990,000 clones, 70% to 85% of them seen only once. The specimen sequenced was memory CD4+ T cells from PBMCs. Subset denoted: CD45RA-negative fraction. Receptor source: a man between 18 and 35 years old in good health. Some clones in this sample may be carry-over from other donors' samples.

The chain carries TRBV11-3 and TRBJ2-3; 8 bases agree with TRBD2. Germline CDR1 is SGHNT and CDR2 is YENEEA. V shed 4 bases, J shed 4 bases, and the junction held 10 bases outside the gene matches. The CDR3 extends over 16 amino acids. The DNA of the CDR3 is TGTGCCAGCAGCTCCGCCAGCGGGGGAGGGGCAGATACGCAGTATTTT. Its translation: CASSSASGGGADTQYF.

This chain joins TRBV6-5 and TRBJ1-1; D unresolved. Trimming stripped 3 bases from V and 0 bases from J, with 8 bases between. CDR3 length equals 14 residues. CDR1 is MNHEY, CDR2 SVGAGI, per germline. This chain's CDR3 is CASSYSAMNTEAFF. The DNA of the CDR3 is TGTGCCAGCAGTTATAGTGCGATGAACACTGAAGCTTTCTTT.

This chain connects TRBV6-1 to TRBJ2-2; D is ambiguous. This CDR3 region has 17 residues. The V gene lost 1 base and the J gene lost 0 bases, with 12 bases spanning the gap. CDR1 is MNHNS and CDR2 is SASEGT in the germline V gene. This CDR3 is CASSEEPDQTNTGELFF. The CDR3 DNA sequence: TGTGCCAGCAGTGAAGAACCAGATCAGACGAACACCGGGGAGCTGTTTTTT.

This rearrangement joins TRBV5-4 to TRBJ1-5; D is unclear. Trimming left V 0 bases short and J 4 bases short, with 8 bases between. There are 14 residues in the CDR3. Germline CDR1 SGHNT, CDR2 YYREEE (reference sequence). This chain's CDR3 is CASSLVPGNQPQHF. In nucleotides, the CDR3 is TGTGCCAGCAGCTTGGTTCCGGGGAATCAGCCCCAGCATTTT.

The chain recombines TRBV18 with TRBJ2-2; TRBD1 is a possible D gene (5 bases). The CDR3 sequence is 15 residues long. V was cut by 4 bases and J by 6 bases, with 15 bases left in between. Germline assignment: CDR1 KGHSH and CDR2 LQKENI. The CDR3 DNA follows: TGTGCCAGCTCACGTGGTCAGGGTGGATCCGGGGAGCTGTTTTTT. This gives the protein CASSRGQGGSGELFF.

This clone appeared once. This clone may be a read error of a much larger clone one base away. The chain joins TRBV6-6 to TRBJ1-2, with TRBD1 identical over 7 bases. Trimming at V came to 2 bases and at J to 8 bases, leaving 11 bases not matched to a gene. CDR1 and CDR2 from the germline V gene are MNHNY and SVGAGI (reference sequence). The CDR3 sequence is 15 residues long. The CDR3 sequence is CASSYPVGTVGGYTF. CDR3 DNA sequence: TGTGCCAGCAGTTACCCCGTGGGGACAGTAGGCGGCTACACCTTC.

Turning to this clone: A much larger clone lies a single base off, so this may be a read error. The V gene is TRBV30, the J gene TRBJ2-2, with 7 bases identical to TRBD1. Per germline, CDR1 GTSNPN and CDR2 SVGIG (reference sequence). The CDR3 length is 15 residues. CDR3 amino acids: CARSMTTGRPGELFF. In nucleotides, the CDR3 is TGTGCCCGGAGTATGACGACAGGGCGTCCCGGGGAGCTGTTTTTT.

The chain uses TRBV29-1 and TRBJ1-5; 7 positions match TRBD1. In germline, CDR1 is SQVTM, CDR2 ANQGSEA. Trimming took 4 bases from V and 1 from J; bases not matched to a gene: 10. This CDR3 region has 16 residues. The CDR3 spells CSVVAGGDLSNQPQHF. In DNA form, the CDR3 reads TGCAGCGTTGTGGCAGGGGGTGACTTAAGCAATCAGCCCCAGCATTTT.

The chain joins TRBV7-2 to TRBJ1-5; no clear D. This CDR3 is built from 14 residues. The V gene lost 6 bases and the J gene lost 6 bases, with 15 bases spanning the gap. Per germline, CDR1 SGHTA and CDR2 FQGNSA. CDR3 DNA: TGTGCCAGCAGTCCATCCGGCCGGGGTCAGCCCCAGCATTTT. Protein product: CASSPSGRGQPQHF. The full variable domain, rest sourced from reference TRBV7-2 and TRBJ1-5, is GAGVSQSPSNKVTEKGKDVELRCDPISGHTALYWYRQSLGQGLEFLIYFQGNSAPDKSGLPSDRFSAERTGGSVSTLTIQRTQQEDSAVYLCASSPSGRGQPQHFGDGTRLSIL.

About this clone itself: With a much larger clone just one base away, this may be a read error. Other DNA sequences within the sample encode an identical CDR3. V gene TRBV5-4 combines with J gene TRBJ1-5, with D unclear. V lost 0 bases, J lost 5 bases, and 6 bases lay in between. Germline V gene sequence: CDR1 SGHNT, CDR2 YYREEE (reference sequence). The CDR3 spans 13 residues. The chain's CDR3 is CASSLGGDQPQHF. In DNA form, the CDR3 reads TGTGCCAGCAGCTTGGGTGGGGATCAGCCCCAGCATTTT.

The chain's CDR3 is CASSIQRYTEAFF. The CDR3 coding sequence is TGTGCCAGTAGTATACAACGGTACACTGAAGCTTTCTTT. J is TRBJ1-1 and V is TRBV19; D is ambiguous. This CDR3 spans 13 amino acids. Trimming removed 2 bases from V and 3 bases from J, with 7 bases in between. Germline-derived CDR1 and CDR2 are LNHDA and SQIVND (reference sequence).

The chain has TRBV19 and TRBJ1-1; D unresolved. The V end was cut by 3 bases, the J end by 5 bases, with 10 bases between. The CDR3 is 13 amino acids. Per the germline V gene, CDR1 is LNHDA and CDR2 is SQIVND (reference sequence). Here the CDR3 reads CASSMYRRTEAFF. The CDR3 nucleotides read TGTGCCAGTAGTATGTATCGACGGACTGAAGCTTTCTTT.

V is TRBV19 and J is TRBJ2-2, with 8 bases lining up with TRBD1. V was pared by 5 bases and J by 0 bases, with 2 bases of the junction left unmatched. CDR1 is LNHDA, CDR2 SQIVND, per germline (reference sequence). The CDR3 has 15 residues. The CDR3 nucleotides are TGTGCCAGTAGTTTGGACAGGGCGAACACCGGGGAGCTGTTTTTT. It specifies CASSLDRANTGELFF.

The chain combines TRBV7-3 with TRBJ2-1, with 7 bases matching TRBD2. The length of the CDR3 is 15 residues. V shed 3 bases, J shed 1 base, and the junction held 3 bases outside the gene matches. Germline V gene data show CDR1 as SGHTA and CDR2 as FQGTGA. As DNA, the CDR3 is TGTGCCAGCAGCTTTACGGGAGGTTCCTACAATGAGCAGTTCTTC. Its protein product is CASSFTGGSYNEQFF.

The chain couples TRBV5-1 to TRBJ2-7; tentatively, D is TRBD1 or TRBD2 (5 bases each). CDR3 length: 16 residues. Germline CDR1 and CDR2: SGHRS and YFSETQ. Trimming stripped 0 bases from V and 6 bases from J, with 19 bases between. The CDR3 here is CASSLEVSGGPAEQYF. DNA of the CDR3: TGCGCCAGCAGCTTGGAAGTGAGTGGGGGTCCGGCCGAGCAGTACTTC.

The CDR3 reads CASSPGLANGELFF. The CDR3, as DNA: TGCGCCAGCAGCCCGGGACTAGCAAACGGGGAGCTGTTTTTT. The chain joins TRBV5-1 to TRBJ2-2, with 9 nucleotides matching TRBD2. The CDR3 length is 14 residues. V gave up 4 bases and J gave up 7 bases; unmatched junction bases: 5. Germline V gives CDR1 SGHRS, CDR2 YFSETQ.

The J gene is TRBJ2-1, the V gene TRBV29-1; either TRBD1 or TRBD2 may supply D (5 bases each). This CDR3 has 14 amino acids. CDR1 and CDR2 (germline): SQVTM, ANQGSEA. With 3 bases removed from V and 7 bases from J, the gap between germline ends came to 16 bases. In nucleotides, the CDR3 is TGCAGCGTTGAGGGGGTCCTCGTCAGGAATGAGCAGTTCTTC. Translating it yields CSVEGVLVRNEQFF.

This chain connects TRBV2 to TRBJ1-2; 9 bases match TRBD1. The CDR3 is made up of 14 amino acids. Germline V CDR1 and CDR2: SNHLY, FYNNEI. The V gene end was trimmed by 7 bases and the J gene end by 8 bases; junction bases not matched to a gene: 11. Here the CDR3 reads CASTLTGGGYGYTF. DNA of the CDR3: TGTGCCAGCACCCTCACAGGGGGCGGGTACGGCTACACCTTC.

This clone has a handful of counts. The chain employs TRBV11-2 and TRBJ2-5; the match to TRBD2 covers 11 bases. The end of the DNA fits TRBJ2-7 better, so the J call may be wrong. This CDR3 has 15 residues. In germline, CDR1 is SGHAT, CDR2 FQNNGV. The CDR3 DNA sequence: TGTGCCAGCAGCTTAGCCCGGACTAGCGGGTACGAGCAGTACTTC. Translated: CASSLARTSGYEQYF.

The chain links TRBV7-3 to TRBJ1-2; 8 nucleotides agree with TRBD1. This CDR3 comprises 15 residues. The junction had 10 bases not matched to a gene; V was cut back by 4 bases and J by 6 bases. CDR1 is SGHTA, CDR2 FQGTGA, per germline. The CDR3 here is CASSSQTGEENGYTF. The CDR3 DNA is TGTGCCAGCAGCTCCCAGACAGGGGAAGAAAATGGCTACACCTTC.